The sequence of this T cell receptor (beta chain) was determined in a study of T cell changes during pregnancy in multiple sclerosis. Germline CDR1 reads MNHNS; CDR2 reads SASEGT. V was clipped by 4 bases and J by 0 bases; unmatched bases: 2. There are 16 residues in the CDR3. TCRdb's copy holds only in-frame clones and misses some; the assay was immunoSEQ multiplex PCR. The sample lists 4,800 or so clones; more than 75% were seen once. This sequence was found in a female donor in good health, enrolled as a control in a pregnancy study. The sample consisted of CD8+ T cells from peripheral blood mononuclear cells, taken in the second trimester of pregnancy. The chain has TRBV6-1 and TRBJ2-6, with TRBD1 matching 8 bases. The CDR3 nucleotides are TGTGCCAGCAGTGCAACAGGGGGCTCTGGGGCCAACGTCCTGACTTTC. Translation: CASSATGGSGANVLTF.